What follows describes a single TCR beta chain. As yet, its antigen is unknown. This sample stems from a study of shared clonotypes between healthy human individuals. Study-wide findings and caveats: Among several donors, approximately 5.4% of naive CD4 clonotypes were found in common. Larger richness was generally estimated for naive than memory subsets. Generation probabilities of non-shared clonotypes were lower (relative to those shared by all four donors). Sorted-subset samples were not fully sequenced, rarefaction indicated.

This CDR3 has 16 amino acids. The junction had 10 bases not matched to a gene; V was cut back by 3 bases and J by 7 bases. Germline CDR1 SGHRS, CDR2 YFSETQ. Repertoires were generated with immunoSEQ multiplex PCR, while TCRdb's copy carries only in-frame clones and drops some. The sample has millions of clones, 85% to 95% seen once. The V call is TRBV5-1, the J call TRBJ2-1, with 10 bases that match TRBD2. The receptor was isolated from a man between 18 and 29 years old in good health. Some clones in this sample may be carry-over from other donors' samples. Sequencing was carried out using naive CD4+ T cells from PBMCs. Regarding subset: CD45RA+ positively selected. CDR3 DNA: TGCGCCAGCAGCTGGGTCCTAGCGGGAGAGAGGAATGAGCAGTTCTTC. It is translated as CASSWVLAGERNEQFF.